Shown below are 4 T cell receptor beta chains from a single sample sequenced in a study of T cells in Graves' hyperthyroidism and ophthalmopathy. Amplification of TCR beta CDR3 regions used RNA as the template. First-round RT-PCR of the TCR CDR3 relied on the HTBI primer set. TCRdb reanalysed the multiplex PCR reads using MiXCR and keeps one entry per CDR3 protein. The repertoire has 250,000 to 300,000 distinct CDR3 sequences, 10% to 15% of them found once; the top ten carry almost 8%. The source material was blood. The receptors originated from a woman aged 25 to 39 with Graves' hyperthyroidism that later progressed to Graves' ophthalmopathy.

There are many counts of this clonotype. V usage is TRBV24-1 and J usage is TRBJ1-5; 7 nucleotides align to TRBD1. CDR1 and CDR2 from the germline V gene are KGHDR and SFDVKD. V shed 12 bases and J 1 base; nucleotides not matched to a gene: 17. The CDR3 extends over 17 amino acids. In DNA form, the CDR3 reads TGTGCCTCAGGACGAGGGGGCCCCATATTGAGCAATCAGCCCCAGCATTTT. Translation gives CASGRGGPILSNQPQHF.

This clonotype was counted at least ten times. This rearrangement joins TRBV20-1 to TRBJ1-6; TRBD1 is a possible D gene (6 bases). The germline gives CDR1 DFQATT, CDR2 SNEGSKA (reference sequence). The CDR3 is 14 amino acids. V gave up 3 bases and J gave up 5 bases, with 11 bases separating them. This chain's CDR3 is CSASKGGNNSPLHF. CDR3 DNA sequence: TGCAGTGCTAGCAAAGGGGGGAATAATTCACCCCTCCACTTT.

This clonotype was picked up many times. The chain employs TRBV6-1 and TRBJ1-1; D unclear. The CDR3 is 12 residues long. Trimming took off 7 bases at V and 1 base at J, with 7 bases between the two ends. The germline CDR1 and CDR2 sequences are MNHNS and SASEGT. The CDR3 protein is CASKRRNTEAFF. CDR3 sequence (DNA): TGTGCCAGCAAGAGGCGGAACACTGAAGCTTTCTTT.

In this sample, this clonotype turned up many times. This rearrangement joins TRBV7-9 to TRBJ1-5, with D unclear. The CDR3 spans 12 residues. Germline values: CDR1 SEHNR, CDR2 FQNEAQ (reference sequence). Trimming stripped 3 bases from V and 5 bases from J, with 5 bases between. The CDR3 nucleotides read TGTGCCAGCAGCTTGGGAGATCAGCCCCAGCATTTT. Amino acids: CASSLGDQPQHF.